This entry is about one TCR beta chain. Clones were read by immunoSEQ multiplex PCR, and TCRdb kept only the in-frame ones, dropping some. The repertoire holds 140,000 to 150,000 clones, with less than 90% as singletons. The record originates from a study of blood T cell repertoires in COVID-19. Cohorts were assigned according to the clinical history that participants reported. Material: PBMCs or T cells enriched from blood (not recorded which). This receptor was obtained from a woman in her fifties or sixties who had been exposed to COVID-19.

The CDR3 reads CASSVGTGGNTEAFF. CDR3 nucleotide sequence: TGTGCCAGCAGTGTCGGAACAGGGGGGAACACTGAAGCTTTCTTT. The rearrangement links TRBV6-4 to TRBJ1-1; 8 bases fit TRBD1. The ends lost 4 bases at V and 1 base at J; junction bases unmatched: 5. Per germline, CDR1 MRHNA and CDR2 SNTAGT. The CDR3 runs to 15 residues.